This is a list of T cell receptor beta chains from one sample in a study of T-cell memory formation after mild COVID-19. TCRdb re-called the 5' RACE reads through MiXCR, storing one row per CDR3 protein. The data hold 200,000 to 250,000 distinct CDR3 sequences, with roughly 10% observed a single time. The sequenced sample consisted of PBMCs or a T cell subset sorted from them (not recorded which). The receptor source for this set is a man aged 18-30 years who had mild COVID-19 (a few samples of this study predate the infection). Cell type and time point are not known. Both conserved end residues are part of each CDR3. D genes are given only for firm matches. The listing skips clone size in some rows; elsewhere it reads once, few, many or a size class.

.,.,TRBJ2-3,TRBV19,TGTGCCAGTAAAGATACGCAGTATTTT,CASKDTQYF
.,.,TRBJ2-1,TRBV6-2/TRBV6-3,TGTGCCAGCAGTTCCCAATCGGAGCAGTTCTTC,CASSSQSEQFF
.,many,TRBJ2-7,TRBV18,TGTGCCAGCTCACTATCCTCGGCAGCACCCTACGAGCAGTACTTC,CASSLSSAAPYEQYF
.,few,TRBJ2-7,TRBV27,TGTGCCAGCAGTTTGTCCCGAGGGGGGTACGAGCAGTACTTC,CASSLSRGGYEQYF
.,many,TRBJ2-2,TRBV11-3,TGTGCCAGCAGCTCCAGAGAGGGGGACACCGGGGAGCTGTTTTTT,CASSSREGDTGELFF
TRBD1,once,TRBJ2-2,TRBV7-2,TGTGCCAGCAGCTTGACACAGGGGGACGGGGAGCTGTTTTTT,CASSLTQGDGELFF
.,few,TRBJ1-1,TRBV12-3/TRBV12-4,TGTGCCAGCAGTTTGGGCAGGGGACAAATGGCTTTCTTT,CASSLGRGQMAFF
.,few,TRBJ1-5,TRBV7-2,TGTGCCAGCAGCCCAGACAGCGGTAATCAGCCCCAGCATTTT,CASSPDSGNQPQHF
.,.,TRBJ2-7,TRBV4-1,TGCGCCAGCAGCCAAGATAGTGGCAGGGCCTACGAGCAGTACTTC,CASSQDSGRAYEQYF
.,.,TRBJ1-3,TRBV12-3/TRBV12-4,TGTGCCAGCAGTCCCACACCTTCGACCAGCCGGCGGGCCATATATTTT,CASSPTPSTSRRAIYF
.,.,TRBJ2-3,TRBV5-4,TGTGCCAGCAGCCATGGGAGGCCCGAGGATACGCAGTATTTT,CASSHGRPEDTQYF
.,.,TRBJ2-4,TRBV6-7,TGTGCCAGCGGAGGGGAAGGGGTAAACATTCAGTACTTC,CASGGEGVNIQYF
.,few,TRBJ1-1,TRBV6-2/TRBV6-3,TGTGCCAGCAGTTTTGGGGGGGCGAGAGGCACTGAAGCTTTCTTT,CASSFGGARGTEAFF
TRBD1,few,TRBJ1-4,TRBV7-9,TGTGCCAGCAGCTTAAGGACAGGGGCTGAAAAACTGTTTTTT,CASSLRTGAEKLFF
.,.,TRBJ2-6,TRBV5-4,TGTGCCAGCAGCCCGGCGGGGCGCTCTGGGGCCAACGTCCTGACTTTC,CASSPAGRSGANVLTF
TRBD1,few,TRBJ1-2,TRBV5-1,TGCGCCAGCACGGGACAGGGGTATGGCTACACCTTC,CASTGQGYGYTF
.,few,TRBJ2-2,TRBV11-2,TGTGCCAGCAGCTTATGGGGGTCGGCCACCGGGGAGCTGTTTTTT,CASSLWGSATGELFF
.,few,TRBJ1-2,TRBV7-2,TGTGCCAGCAGCCCCCCGTGGTATGAGGGCTACACCTTC,CASSPPWYEGYTF
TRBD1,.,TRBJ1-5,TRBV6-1,TGTGCCAGCAGCGCAGACAGGGTGGGTCAGCCCCAGCATTTT,CASSADRVGQPQHF
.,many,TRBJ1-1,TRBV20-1,TGCAGTGCCTTTACCGGGGACACTGAAGCTTTCTTT,CSAFTGDTEAFF
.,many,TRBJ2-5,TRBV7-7,TGTGCCAGCAGCACGGGCCTCGCAGAGACCCAGTACTTC,CASSTGLAETQYF
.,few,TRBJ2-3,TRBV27,TGTGCCAGCAGAGGGCAGGGATGGACAGATACGCAGTATTTT,CASRGQGWTDTQYF
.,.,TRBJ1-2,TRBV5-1,TGCGCCAGCAGCTTGGACGGTCTAAACTATGGCTACACCTTC,CASSLDGLNYGYTF
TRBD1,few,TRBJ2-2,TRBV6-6,TGTGCCAGCAGTTTACTGACAGGGTCGAACACCGGGGAGCTGTTTTTT,CASSLLTGSNTGELFF
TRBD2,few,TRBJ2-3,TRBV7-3,TGTGCCAGCAGCTGGGCGGGGGGCGGAAGCACAGATACGCAGTATTTT,CASSWAGGGSTDTQYF
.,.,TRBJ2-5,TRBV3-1,TGTGCCAGCAGCCAAGAGGTGACCCAGTACTTC,CASSQEVTQYF
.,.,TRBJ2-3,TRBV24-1,TGTGCCACCAGTGATCCCGGGACTTGGGGAGATACGCAGTATTTT,CATSDPGTWGDTQYF
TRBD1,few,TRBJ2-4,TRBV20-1,TGCAGTGCTAAAGACAGGGGGCGGGAAAGAAACATTCAGTACTTC,CSAKDRGRERNIQYF
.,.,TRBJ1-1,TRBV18,TGTGCCAGCTTCCCCCTCGGGATGGGGACTGAAGCTTTCTTT,CASFPLGMGTEAFF
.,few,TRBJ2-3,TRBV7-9,TGTGCCAGCAGCCGACTCCGGAGACTTGCTAGCACAGATACGCAGTATTTT,CASSRLRRLASTDTQYF
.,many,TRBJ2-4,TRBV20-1,TGCAGTGCTAGAGACCCAGCGGGAGCCAAAAACATTCAGTACTTC,CSARDPAGAKNIQYF
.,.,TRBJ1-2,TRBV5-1,TGCGCCAGCAGCTTTGGGCCATCCTCTCCTAACTATGGCTACACCTTC,CASSFGPSSPNYGYTF
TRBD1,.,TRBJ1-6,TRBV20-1,TGCAGTGCACCTCAGACAGGGATAAATTCACCCCTCCACTTT,CSAPQTGINSPLHF
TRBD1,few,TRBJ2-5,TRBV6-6,TGTGCCAGCAGTTACTCCCAGGGGGTTAAAGAGACCCAGTACTTC,CASSYSQGVKETQYF
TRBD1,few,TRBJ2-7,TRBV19,TGTGCCAGTAGTATCCCCGGGACAGGACCCGAGCAGTACTTC,CASSIPGTGPEQYF
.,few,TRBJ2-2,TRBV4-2,TGTGCCAGCAGCCAAGGACAGCCGGCCGGGGAGCTGTTTTTT,CASSQGQPAGELFF
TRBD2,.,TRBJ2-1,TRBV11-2,TGTGCCAGCAGACGACCGGGACTAGCAGTTAATGAGCAGTTCTTC,CASRRPGLAVNEQFF
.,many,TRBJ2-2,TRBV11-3,TGTGCCAGCAGCCCCTACGTCGGGGGTAACACCGGGGAGCTGTTTTTT,CASSPYVGGNTGELFF
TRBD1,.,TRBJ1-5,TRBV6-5,TGTGCCAGCAGTTATGCTCCCAGGGGGGACCAGCCCCAGCATTTT,CASSYAPRGDQPQHF
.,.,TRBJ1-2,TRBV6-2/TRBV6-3,TGTGCCAGCACCCAAACAGGGATTGGAGGCTACACCTTC,CASTQTGIGGYTF
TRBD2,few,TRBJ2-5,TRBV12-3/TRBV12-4,TGTGCCAGCAGTGAACTTCGGGCGGGGGGACCAGAGACCCAGTACTTC,CASSELRAGGPETQYF
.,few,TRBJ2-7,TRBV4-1,TGCGCCAGCAGCCAAGCTGCGAGAAACAGCTCCTACGAGCAGTACTTC,CASSQAARNSSYEQYF
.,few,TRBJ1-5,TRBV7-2,TGTGCCAGCAGCTTTAATCAGGGCGAGCCCCAGCATTTT,CASSFNQGEPQHF